The rows below give T cell receptor beta chains drawn from one sample of a study of T cell responses to AZD1222 COVID-19 vaccine. Sequenced by immunoSEQ multiplex PCR; TCRdb stores in-frame clones only, minus some. Found here are roughly 120,000 clones, about 90% of them singletons; the top ten hold roughly 8.4%. The sequenced sample was peripheral blood, obtained on day 0 of AZD1222 vaccination. These receptors were collected from an adult in good health. The CDR3 runs from the conserved cysteine through the conserved F or W. Each record gives: V gene, clone size, J gene, CDR3 protein. The size of a clone is reported for some rows only, either as once, few or many, or as a class for expanded clones.

V gene: TRBV5-1; clone size: NA; J gene: TRBJ2-5; CDR3 protein: CASSSHHNLAEGETQYF
V gene: TRBV19; clone size: NA; J gene: TRBJ1-2; CDR3 protein: CASSTTWDSVYGYTF
V gene: TRBV6-1; clone size: NA; J gene: TRBJ1-1; CDR3 protein: CASSERPGTANTEAFF
V gene: TRBV18; clone size: NA; J gene: TRBJ1-1; CDR3 protein: CASSSSGNTEAFF
V gene: TRBV10-1; clone size: NA; J gene: TRBJ2-5; CDR3 protein: CASSDGTSGRTDIRETQYF
V gene: TRBV27; clone size: once; J gene: TRBJ1-3; CDR3 protein: CASSRGTGASSGNTIYF
V gene: TRBV14; clone size: NA; J gene: TRBJ1-2; CDR3 protein: CASSQGEGRYFTGYTF
V gene: TRBV3-1/TRBV3-2; clone size: NA; J gene: TRBJ1-5; CDR3 protein: CASSPAGGWSNQPQHF
V gene: TRBV2; clone size: NA; J gene: TRBJ1-5; CDR3 protein: CASSESGGGFQPQHF
V gene: TRBV3-1/TRBV3-2; clone size: NA; J gene: TRBJ1-1; CDR3 protein: CASSQEGGITEAFF
V gene: TRBV11-2; clone size: NA; J gene: TRBJ1-2; CDR3 protein: CASSKWTGPYGYTF
V gene: TRBV11-1; clone size: NA; J gene: TRBJ2-7; CDR3 protein: CASSPREGISSYEQYF
V gene: TRBV2; clone size: NA; J gene: TRBJ2-3; CDR3 protein: CASTRSGEDTDTQYF
V gene: TRBV5-1; clone size: NA; J gene: TRBJ2-6; CDR3 protein: CASSLRTSLDSSGANVLTF
V gene: TRBV24-1; clone size: NA; J gene: TRBJ2-1; CDR3 protein: CATGLAGYNEQFF
V gene: TRBV7-6; clone size: NA; J gene: TRBJ2-7; CDR3 protein: CASSLSGRRVEQYF
V gene: TRBV2; clone size: NA; J gene: TRBJ1-5; CDR3 protein: CASSWGFGGNQPQHF
V gene: TRBV6-4; clone size: few; J gene: TRBJ2-1; CDR3 protein: CASSDGEGYYNEQFF
V gene: TRBV3-1/TRBV3-2; clone size: NA; J gene: TRBJ2-3; CDR3 protein: CASSQVRVDGTDTQYF
V gene: TRBV25-1; clone size: NA; J gene: TRBJ1-1; CDR3 protein: CASQDRLNTEAFF
V gene: TRBV5-6; clone size: NA; J gene: TRBJ1-3; CDR3 protein: CASSLGVRAGNTIYF
V gene: TRBV6-5; clone size: NA; J gene: TRBJ1-1; CDR3 protein: CASSSRGGNTEAFF
V gene: TRBV19; clone size: NA; J gene: TRBJ1-1; CDR3 protein: CASSSRGLMNTEAFF
V gene: TRBV5-1; clone size: NA; J gene: TRBJ2-1; CDR3 protein: CASSLLDSGMDYEQFF
V gene: TRBV28; clone size: NA; J gene: TRBJ2-1; CDR3 protein: CASSLRRFSYNEQFF
V gene: TRBV30; clone size: NA; J gene: TRBJ2-1; CDR3 protein: CAWSVSRVFF
V gene: TRBV2; clone size: NA; J gene: TRBJ1-2; CDR3 protein: CASSEGGRLAF
V gene: TRBV27; clone size: NA; J gene: TRBJ2-7; CDR3 protein: CASRPGQGGEQYF
V gene: TRBV24-1; clone size: NA; J gene: TRBJ2-2; CDR3 protein: CATGGGYTGELFF
V gene: TRBV27; clone size: NA; J gene: TRBJ2-1; CDR3 protein: CASSPIEVENEQFF
V gene: TRBV7-8; clone size: NA; J gene: TRBJ1-6; CDR3 protein: CASSPRGSSYNSPLHF
V gene: TRBV7-3; clone size: NA; J gene: TRBJ1-1; CDR3 protein: CASSGQGARGTEAFF
V gene: TRBV18; clone size: NA; J gene: TRBJ1-1; CDR3 protein: CASSAGTGNTEAFF
V gene: TRBV5-5; clone size: few; J gene: TRBJ2-3; CDR3 protein: CASSLQLYTDTQYF
V gene: TRBV5-1; clone size: once; J gene: TRBJ1-1; CDR3 protein: CASSLAPGANTEAFF
V gene: TRBV18; clone size: NA; J gene: TRBJ2-3; CDR3 protein: CASSPLAGGPTDTQYF
V gene: TRBV7-9; clone size: NA; J gene: TRBJ1-3; CDR3 protein: CASSFRESSAVGNTIYF
V gene: TRBV24-1; clone size: many; J gene: TRBJ1-3; CDR3 protein: CATSDPGQDSGNTIYF
V gene: TRBV3-1/TRBV3-2; clone size: NA; J gene: TRBJ2-7; CDR3 protein: CASSRQGSAYEQYF
V gene: TRBV18; clone size: NA; J gene: TRBJ1-5; CDR3 protein: CATREDSNQPQHF
V gene: TRBV10-2; clone size: NA; J gene: TRBJ1-2; CDR3 protein: CATYNGVDYGYTF
V gene: TRBV4-1; clone size: NA; J gene: TRBJ1-2; CDR3 protein: CASSQRQGGYGYTF
V gene: TRBV19; clone size: NA; J gene: TRBJ1-4; CDR3 protein: CASSRGGTAGEKLFF
V gene: TRBV19; clone size: many; J gene: TRBJ2-7; CDR3 protein: CASSSSRYEQYF
V gene: TRBV6-6; clone size: NA; J gene: TRBJ1-6; CDR3 protein: CASSRQGDSPLHF
V gene: TRBV12-3/TRBV12-4; clone size: NA; J gene: TRBJ1-2; CDR3 protein: CASRLPGLGGYTF
V gene: TRBV5-6; clone size: NA; J gene: TRBJ1-1; CDR3 protein: CASSLEAGRINTEAFF
V gene: TRBV18; clone size: few; J gene: TRBJ1-3; CDR3 protein: CASSAGTGGNTIYF
V gene: TRBV19; clone size: once; J gene: TRBJ1-6; CDR3 protein: CASKRQGPLGSYNSPLHF
V gene: TRBV5-1; clone size: NA; J gene: TRBJ1-1; CDR3 protein: CASSLATSMNTEAFF
V gene: TRBV5-1; clone size: NA; J gene: TRBJ2-3; CDR3 protein: CASSLTGTDTQYF
V gene: TRBV28; clone size: NA; J gene: TRBJ2-3; CDR3 protein: CASSFEPTDTQYF
V gene: TRBV21-1; clone size: NA; J gene: TRBJ1-2; CDR3 protein: CASSPRTEQGQLDYGYTF
V gene: TRBV11-2; clone size: NA; J gene: TRBJ2-1; CDR3 protein: CASSLVYSSGSDEQFF
V gene: TRBV5-1; clone size: NA; J gene: TRBJ1-3; CDR3 protein: CASSLESLPGNTIYF